These 24 T cell receptor beta chains were all obtained from the same sample, sequenced in a study of T-cell reconstitution after alpha-beta-depleted transplantation in children. Preparation of the TCRbeta library involved a method that used unique molecular identifiers. One entry per CDR3 protein, called by TCRdb with MiXCR from the PCR reads. This sample has approximately 83,000 distinct CDR3 sequences, with approximately 9.2% found just once. Specimen: PBMCs from the stem cell graft donor, collected from the stem cell graft. These receptors were collected from a human donor who donated a stem cell graft to a child with congenital amegakaryocytic thrombocytopenia.

This clonotype was detected ten times or more. CDR3 bases: TGCAGTGCCAACTTGGGACTAGCGGCGGGATATAACTACGAGCAGTACTTC. Its translation: CSANLGLAAGYNYEQYF. V gene TRBV20-1 combines with J gene TRBJ2-7; 11 nucleotides agree with TRBD2. The V segment lost 6 bases and the J segment 3 bases; nucleotides outside the gene matches: 16. Germline-derived CDR1 and CDR2 are DFQATT and SNEGSKA (reference sequence). CDR3 length: 17 residues.

Notes on this clonotype: This may arise from a read error, as a much more abundant clone is one base away. This chain joins TRBV12-1 and TRBJ2-7. TRBV12-1 is recorded as a pseudogene. This CDR3 has 13 residues. CDR3 nucleotide sequence: TGTGCCAGCAGCTTGAGGCTCCTCTACGAGCAGTACTTC. Its protein is CASSLRLLYEQYF.

In its sample, this clonotype was seen many times. The CDR3 reads CSASSSVDYNEQFF. The CDR3 nucleotides read TGCAGTGCTAGTTCCAGCGTAGACTACAATGAGCAGTTCTTC. The chain uses TRBV20-1 and TRBJ2-1; D not resolved. The CDR3 has 14 residues. V was shortened by 3 bases and J by 3 bases, with 12 bases between the two germline ends. Germline CDR1 is DFQATT and CDR2 is SNEGSKA (reference sequence).

At least ten counts were recorded for this clonotype. This chain links TRBV7-2 with TRBJ2-5; D is unclear. The CDR3 runs to 11 residues. CDR1 and CDR2 (germline): SGHTA, FQGNSA. Trimming shortened V by 5 bases and J by 5 bases, and 6 bases separated the two germline ends. This CDR3 reads CASSALETQYF. CDR3 coding DNA: TGTGCCAGCAGCGCACTGGAGACCCAGTACTTC.

This clonotype was counted between two and nine times. V is TRBV28 and J is TRBJ2-7; the D gene is possibly TRBD1 (6 bases). The CDR3 covers 15 residues. From germline, CDR1 is MDHEN and CDR2 SYDVKM. Trimming took 5 bases from V and 3 from J, leaving 17 bases between them. The CDR3 nucleotides read TGTGCCAGCAGTGTGGGGACACGAGGGCTCTACGAGCAGTACTTC. It translates to CASSVGTRGLYEQYF. Based on the CDR3 plus reference TRBV28 and TRBJ2-7, the full variable domain is DVKVTQSSRYLVKRTGEKVFLECVQDMDHENMFWYRQDPGLGLRLIYFSYDVKMKEKGDIPEGYSVSREKKERFSLILESASTNQTSMYLCASSVGTRGLYEQYFGPGTRLTVT.

This clonotype came up many times. The V gene is TRBV6-5, the J gene TRBJ1-2; D gene ambiguous. The germline V and J ends were trimmed by 2 bases and 8 bases, with 21 bases remaining between them. The germline CDR1 and CDR2 sequences are MNHEY and SVGAGI. This CDR3 is built from 16 residues. The CDR3 spells CASSYLGEGTGSGYTF. The CDR3 DNA follows: TGTGCCAGCAGTTACCTTGGGGAAGGTACGGGGTCCGGCTACACCTTC.

J is TRBJ1-6 and V is TRBV2, with unresolved D. The V end lost 5 bases, the J end lost 5 bases, and 10 bases lay between the germline ends. CDR1 and CDR2 from the germline V gene are SNHLY and FYNNEI. The CDR3 sequence is 14 residues long. CDR3 DNA: TGTGCCAGCAGTTCCGATGGCCATAATTCACCCCTCCACTTT. It is translated as CASSSDGHNSPLHF. Full variable domain (missing parts from reference TRBV2 and TRBJ1-6): EPEVTQTPSHQVTQMGQEVILRCVPISNHLYFYWYRQILGQKVEFLVSFYNNEISEKSEIFDDQFSVERPDGSNFTLKIRSTKLEDSAMYFCASSSDGHNSPLHFGNGTRLTVT.

This clonotype has a count of ten or more. The chain joins TRBV20-1 to TRBJ1-5; a possible D gene is TRBD1 (5 bases). CDR3 length: 13 residues. Trimming removed 5 bases at V and 6 bases at J, with 14 bases between. In germline, CDR1 is DFQATT, CDR2 SNEGSKA (reference sequence). Here the CDR3 reads CSALGQNGQPQHF. In nucleotides, the CDR3 is TGCAGTGCTTTAGGACAAAACGGTCAGCCCCAGCATTTT.

This clonotype was seen repeatedly, ten times or more. V is TRBV13 and J is TRBJ2-1; the D is unclear. The CDR3 runs to 14 residues. Germline loops: CDR1 PRHDT, CDR2 FYEKMQ (reference sequence). Trimming stripped 0 bases from V and 1 base from J, with 4 bases between. The CDR3 coding sequence is TGTGCCAGCAGCTTAGGGACATCCTACAATGAGCAGTTCTTC. Translating gives CASSLGTSYNEQFF.

This clonotype was counted many times. The chain joins TRBV20-1 to TRBJ2-6; D unresolved. V lost 3 bases, J lost 0 bases, and 6 bases lay in between. CDR3 size: 14 residues. Germline loops: CDR1 DFQATT, CDR2 SNEGSKA (reference sequence). This CDR3 reads CSASTASGANVLTF. The CDR3, as DNA: TGCAGTGCTAGCACAGCCTCTGGGGCCAACGTCCTGACTTTC.

This clonotype occurred many times. The genes are TRBV11-2 and TRBJ1-5, with 12 positions matching TRBD1. The germline gives CDR1 SGHAT, CDR2 FQNNGV. The CDR3 is 18 amino acids. Unmatched junction bases numbered 12, after V lost 5 bases and J lost 4 bases. CDR3 loop: CASSPPSGTGGFNQPQHF. CDR3 sequence (DNA): TGTGCCAGCAGCCCACCGAGCGGGACAGGGGGCTTTAATCAGCCCCAGCATTTT.

There are a few counts of this clonotype. The CDR3 DNA follows: TGTGCCAGCAGCTTAGTCGGGACAGGGGACTATGGCTACACCTTC. It codes for CASSLVGTGDYGYTF. The J gene is TRBJ1-2, the V gene TRBV7-2; TRBD1 agrees at 10 bases. Germline V gene lookup returns CDR1 SGHTA and CDR2 FQGNSA. This CDR3 has 15 amino acids. V gave up 1 base and J gave up 3 bases; unmatched junction bases: 2.

There are many counts of this clonotype. The chain recombines TRBV6-5 with TRBJ2-7; D assignment may be TRBD1 or TRBD2 (5 bases each). CDR1 MNHEY and CDR2 SVGAGI come from the germline V gene. V was trimmed by 8 bases and J by 0 bases, leaving 14 bases between them. The length of the CDR3 is 14 residues. CDR3 residues: CASRGVPSSYEQYF. In DNA, the CDR3 is TGTGCCAGCCGAGGGGTCCCCAGCTCCTACGAGCAGTACTTC.

This clonotype was observed many times. This sequence joins TRBV3-1 and TRBJ1-2, with 10 positions matching TRBD1. The germline V gene has CDR1 LGHDT and CDR2 YNNKEL (reference sequence). Trimming removed 1 base from V and 4 bases from J; junction bases left unmatched: 0. There are 14 residues in the CDR3. CDR3 coding DNA: TGTGCCAGCAGCCAAGGGACAGGGGGCTATGGCTACACCTTC. Translated: CASSQGTGGYGYTF.

This clonotype was counted between two and nine times. The V gene is TRBV3-1, the J gene TRBJ2-1; 9 bases match TRBD1. Looked up from germline, CDR1 is LGHDT and CDR2 is YNNKEL (reference sequence). CDR3 length equals 13 residues. V dropped 8 bases and J dropped 6; count of bases not matched to a gene: 5. CDR3 region: CASGQGLGNEQFF. CDR3 DNA sequence: TGTGCCAGCGGACAGGGGCTCGGCAATGAGCAGTTCTTC.

This clonotype came up many times. The chain uses TRBV10-3 and TRBJ2-1; 10 bases match TRBD2. The CDR3 is 15 amino acids. V trimming: 2 bases; J trimming: 6 bases; junction bases outside the gene matches: 4. The germline gives CDR1 ENHRY, CDR2 SYGVKD. The CDR3 here is CAISEERGGPNEQFF. CDR3 nucleotide sequence: TGTGCCATCAGTGAGGAGCGGGGGGGTCCCAATGAGCAGTTCTTC.

This clonotype was seen only a few times. This chain uses TRBV5-1 with TRBJ2-1; D unclear. The V gene lost 4 bases and the J gene lost 4 bases, with 6 bases spanning the gap. The germline CDR1 and CDR2 sequences are SGHRS and YFSETQ. The CDR3 is 12 residues long. The CDR3 loop is CASSREYNEQFF. Written as DNA, the CDR3 is TGCGCCAGCAGCCGCGAGTACAATGAGCAGTTCTTC.

This clonotype was counted many times. The J gene is TRBJ2-1, the V gene TRBV5-1; TRBD2 matches 10 bases. The V segment lost 1 base and the J segment 4 bases; nucleotides outside the gene matches: 5. CDR3 length: 16 amino acids. Per the germline V gene, CDR1 is SGHRS and CDR2 is YFSETQ. CDR3 DNA: TGCGCCAGCAGCTTGAGAACTAGCGGGGCTTACAATGAGCAGTTCTTC. Encoded protein: CASSLRTSGAYNEQFF.

Details on this clonotype: It may be a read error: a sequence one base away is much more abundant. V gene TRBV5-6 combines with J gene TRBJ2-1; TRBD2 matches at 9 bases. The CDR3 sequence is 15 residues long. Per germline, CDR1 SGHDT and CDR2 YYEEEE. Trimming at V came to 1 base and at J to 5 bases, leaving 4 bases not matched to a gene. The CDR3 spells CASSLSGGPHNEQFF. CDR3 sequence (DNA): TGTGCCAGCAGCTTGAGCGGGGGGCCCCACAATGAGCAGTTCTTC.

This clonotype appeared a few times. The chain has TRBV7-8 and TRBJ2-1; D uncertain. The V gene lost 1 base and the J gene lost 6 bases, with 16 bases spanning the gap. This CDR3 region has 16 residues. Per germline, CDR1 SGHVS and CDR2 FQNEAQ. CDR3 protein: CASSLVGLGHPNEQFF. CDR3 bases: TGTGCCAGCAGCTTAGTTGGGCTAGGTCATCCCAATGAGCAGTTCTTC.

This clonotype was observed many times. V usage is TRBV5-1 and J usage is TRBJ2-5, with a tentative D call TRBD2 (6 bases). Trimming removed 7 bases from V and 1 base from J, with 11 bases in between. The CDR3 runs to 13 residues. Looked up from germline, CDR1 is SGHRS and CDR2 is YFSETQ. CDR3 region: CASAEGTQETQYF. The CDR3 DNA follows: TGCGCCAGCGCGGAGGGAACCCAAGAGACCCAGTACTTC.

This clonotype was counted a few times. This chain links TRBV27 with TRBJ1-1, with D uncertain. The V gene's germline CDR1 is MNHEY and CDR2 SMNVEV (reference sequence). The CDR3 extends over 13 amino acids. The V gene lost 5 bases and the J gene lost 1 base, with 8 bases spanning the gap. CDR3 region: CASSMTANTEAFF. The CDR3 bases are TGTGCCAGCAGTATGACGGCGAACACTGAAGCTTTCTTT.

The chain couples TRBV20-1 to TRBJ2-1, with a tentative D call TRBD2 (6 bases). V was trimmed by 3 bases and J by 4 bases, leaving 16 bases between them. CDR1 is DFQATT and CDR2 is SNEGSKA in the germline V gene (reference sequence). CDR3 length: 15 residues. As DNA, the CDR3 is TGCAGTGCTAGTTATCGGGAGAGACTTTACAATGAGCAGTTCTTC. Residues: CSASYRERLYNEQFF.

This clonotype was seen many times. This chain's CDR3 is CASRRRQGDATIYTF. The CDR3 nucleotides are TGTGCCAGCAGACGGAGACAGGGCGATGCTACGATCTACACCTTC. This chain links TRBV7-2 with TRBJ1-2; TRBD1 aligns across 7 bases. V lost 6 bases and J lost 10; bases outside the gene matches: 17. The length of the CDR3 is 15 residues. The germline V gene has CDR1 SGHTA and CDR2 FQGNSA. Full variable domain (remainder filled in from reference TRBV7-2 and TRBJ1-2): GAGVSQSPSNKVTEKGKDVELRCDPISGHTALYWYRQSLGQGLEFLIYFQGNSAPDKSGLPSDRFSAERTGGSVSTLTIQRTQQEDSAVYLCASRRRQGDATIYTFGSGTRLTVV.